This T cell receptor beta chain was captured by sequencing in a study of cytotoxic CD8 clonotypes in ibrutinib-treated CLL (dated by TCRdb to the early 2020s). General notes on the study: The cohort included some 14 treatment-naive and some 10 relapsed/refractory patients; some 18 were IGHV unmutated. Cryopreserved peripheral blood mononuclear cells were collected before treatment, at response, and at either disease progression or sustained remission. Responses were partial in roughly 24 patients and complete in 2; after median about 70 months follow-up, approximately 15 stayed in remission and approximately twelve progressed. Samples averaged approximately 240,000 productive templates and roughly 86,000 productive rearrangements. Response samples were taken after a median of roughly 12 months on treatment, ranging from about 6 to 40 months. Every sample from remission and from progressive disease was obtained while the patients were still on ibrutinib. Of the roughly 86 participants in the trial, about 25 had longitudinal samples available.

CDR1 SGHAT and CDR2 FQNNGV were looked up in the germline V gene. Germline trimming: 1 base from V, 7 bases from J; junction bases outside gene matches: 7. The CDR3 starts with the cysteine, ends with the phenylalanine, and has 17 residues. Here the CDR3 DNA is all that survives: 51 bases in frame from base 1. What the time point label conveys for this sample: approximately eleven months on ibrutinib. For TCR beta library preparation, about 2.1 micrograms of genomic DNA were extracted from the cryopreserved PBMCs. Longitudinal blood samples from CLL patients on ibrutinib monotherapy underwent high-throughput TCR beta sequencing. The patients took part in an open-label, single-center phase 2 trial of ibrutinib monotherapy. On a MiSeq, deep resolution sequencing aimed for a depth between 1 in 1 million and 1 in 200,000 T cells, with each clonotype covered about 9.2x on average. TCR beta libraries were generated with the immunoSEQ hsTCRB Kit. On the authors' methods: ImmunoSEQ Data Assistant and ImmunoSEQ Analyzer were used for data analysis, and V, D and J genes were assigned according to IMGT definitions. Clonality, with values ranging from 0 to 1, was calculated as one minus the normalized Shannon entropy of productive rearrangement frequencies. Only overrepresented clonotypes making up at least 0.05% of each patient's repertoire were included in the public clonotype analysis. Some twelve repertoires from age-matched healthy donors, obtained from immuneACCESS, served as clonality controls. Sourced from immuneACCESS, this table was stored by TCRdb with only in-frame sequences that have V and J called. A share of the clones is absent; for the studies checked, an unresolved V gene accounts for under half, and the remainder has no known explanation. V, J and clone size reflect that table, while D and trimming were determined from the DNA. This sample is represented by about 140,000 clones; around three quarters of them were singletons. The top ten constitute 25% to 30% of the sample.

General conclusions and limits of the study: Baseline clonality exceeded that of age-matched healthy donors and correlated strongly with circulating CD8+ T-cell counts. Clonality increased at ibrutinib response, stayed stable in sustained remission, and fell back toward baseline at progression. Sampling times were not matched between sustained-remission and progressing patients, and lymph node repertoires were not studied. Public clonotypes were rare and either shrank or stayed stable during treatment, and the rise in clonality at ibrutinib response reflected expansion of private clonotypes.

In the case of this clone: Its antigen is unknown. Nothing much larger sits one base from this clone, and base qualities are not available.

The source was PBMCs, collected after 12 months of ibrutinib treatment. The V and J segments used are TRBV11-2 and TRBJ2-1; TRBD2 matches 13 bases in the middle. The TCR originated in a human donor with chronic lymphocytic leukemia. The DNA sequence is given as TGTGCCAGCAGCTTAGGGGGGACTAGCGGGGTTGTAAATGAGCAGTTCTTC. Its translation reads: CASSLGGTSGVVNEQFF.